One sample yielded the 11 T cell receptor beta chains listed below, sequenced in a study of blood T cell repertoires in COVID-19. Using immunoSEQ multiplex PCR, the repertoire was profiled, and TCRdb retains in-frame clones only, with some absent. This table holds about 52,000 clones, around 81% found once. Sample: peripheral blood. These receptor sequences come from an elderly woman with COVID-19, enrolled during active disease.

J is TRBJ1-1 and V is TRBV21-1; the D segment call TRBD1 is taken from the table without a DNA check. TRBV21-1 counts as a pseudogene. This CDR3 region has 13 residues. The CDR3 region has the DNA TGTGCCAGCAGCAATGGCACAGGGACTGAAGCTTTCTTT. Translating gives CASSNGTGTEAFF.

CDR3 sequence (DNA): TGTGCCAGCAGTTTCGTGTCCAACAGGGGAAGTTCCTATAATTCACCCCTCCACTTT. It yields the protein CASSFVSNRGSSYNSPLHF. The rearrangement uses TRBV27 and TRBJ1-6; 7 bases align to TRBD1. Trimming took 3 bases from V and 1 from J; bases not matched to a gene: 12. This CDR3 region has 19 residues. Germline CDR1 reads MNHEY; CDR2 reads SMNVEV (reference sequence).

This clone was detected a few times. The chain links TRBV29-1 to TRBJ2-2, with a possible D match to TRBD1 (6 bases). This CDR3 comprises 14 residues. Trimming stripped 5 bases from V and 6 bases from J, with 16 bases between. CDR1 is SQVTM and CDR2 is ANQGSEA in the germline V gene. CDR3 region: CSVLTGPMPGELFF. The CDR3, as DNA: TGCAGCGTTCTGACAGGTCCGATGCCCGGGGAGCTGTTTTTT.

This chain joins TRBV6-5 and TRBJ1-4, with TRBD1 as a possible D gene (6 bases). CDR1 is MNHEY, CDR2 SVGAGI, per germline. The V end was cut by 6 bases, the J end by 8 bases, with 16 bases between. The CDR3 length is 14 residues. The CDR3, as DNA: TGTGCCAGCAGGGTAGGGGGACAAGGCGAAAAACTGTTTTTT. It yields the protein CASRVGGQGEKLFF.

The chain combines TRBV19 with TRBJ1-2, with 7 nucleotides matching TRBD1. This CDR3 has 13 residues. The J segment lost 7 bases and the V segment lost 3 bases, leaving 5 bases of the junction unmatched. Germline CDR1 is LNHDA and CDR2 is SQIVND (reference sequence). This CDR3 is CASSIEGATGYTF. As DNA, the CDR3 is TGTGCCAGTAGTATTGAGGGGGCGACTGGCTACACCTTC.

The genes are TRBV19 and TRBJ1-1; no definite D call. V shed 5 bases and J shed 6 bases, with 16 bases lying between them. The CDR3 has 14 amino acids. Germline-derived CDR1 and CDR2 are LNHDA and SQIVND (reference sequence). In DNA form, the CDR3 reads TGTGCCAGTAGTGATGATCCAGACGGGGCTGAAGCTTTCTTT. Translated: CASSDDPDGAEAFF.

The gene calls are TRBV6-4 and TRBJ2-1; TRBD2 is a possible D gene (6 bases). Germline V lookup: CDR1 MRHNA, CDR2 SNTAGT. V lost 5 bases to trimming and J lost 7 bases, with 15 bases between them. The CDR3 spans 14 residues. The CDR3 is CASSRDWGANEQFF. DNA for the CDR3: TGTGCCAGCAGTCGGGACTGGGGCGCGAATGAGCAGTTCTTC.

The chain uses TRBV7-2 and TRBJ2-3; D is uncertain. The ends were cut back, 2 bases at V and 6 bases at J, with 18 bases in the middle. CDR3 size: 16 residues. The germline V gene has CDR1 SGHTA and CDR2 FQGNSA. The CDR3 region is CASSLFAFRGVDTQYF. CDR3 DNA: TGTGCCAGCAGCTTATTCGCATTTCGCGGTGTGGATACGCAGTATTTT.

The CDR3 coding sequence is TGTGCCAGCAGTGCCCGGGACAGGGGTAATCAGCCCCAGCATTTT. Its protein product is CASSARDRGNQPQHF. The rearrangement links TRBV27 to TRBJ1-5, with TRBD1 matching over 10 bases. The germline V gene encodes CDR1 MNHEY and CDR2 SMNVEV (reference sequence). The CDR3 is made up of 15 amino acids. Trimming took 5 bases from V and 4 from J; bases not matched to a gene: 5.

The chain links TRBV6-5 to TRBJ1-5; D remains unclear. The CDR3 loop spans 16 amino acids. Germline-derived CDR1 and CDR2 are MNHEY and SVGAGI. V was cut by 0 bases and J by 1 base, with 10 bases left in between. The CDR3 sequence is CASSYSWAGSNQPQHF. CDR3 in DNA: TGTGCCAGCAGTTACTCGTGGGCGGGGAGCAATCAGCCCCAGCATTTT.

This clone appeared a single time. This chain connects TRBV27 to TRBJ2-5; 14 bases match TRBD2. V lost 4 bases, J lost 7 bases, and 11 bases stayed unmatched. The CDR3 is 17 residues long. Germline loops: CDR1 MNHEY, CDR2 SMNVEV (reference sequence). For the CDR3, the DNA is TGTGCCAGCAGTTATACTCCGACTAGCGGGAGGGTTGGGACCCAGTACTTC. Its translation: CASSYTPTSGRVGTQYF.